This TCR beta chain is drawn from a study of cytomegalovirus exposure and HLA in healthy donors. PCR amplification relied on 60 Vbeta primers (plus 13 Jbeta primers). Method: immunoSEQ multiplex PCR; TCRdb's copy keeps in-frame clones and lacks some. The sample lists 85,000 to 110,000 clones; more than 75% were seen once. This clone was observed a few times. The V and J ends lost 6 bases and 6 bases, in that order; junction bases with no gene match: 9. The CDR3 is made up of 15 amino acids. Germline V CDR1 and CDR2: MDHEN, SYDVKM. Sample: PBMCs. The TCR was taken from a young woman in good health and CMV-seropositive. The chain is built from TRBV28 and TRBJ1-5; 9 nucleotides agree with TRBD1. CDR3 protein: CASSPGTGWTQPQHF. In DNA form, the CDR3 reads TGTGCCAGCAGCCCCGGGACAGGGTGGACTCAGCCCCAGCATTTT.